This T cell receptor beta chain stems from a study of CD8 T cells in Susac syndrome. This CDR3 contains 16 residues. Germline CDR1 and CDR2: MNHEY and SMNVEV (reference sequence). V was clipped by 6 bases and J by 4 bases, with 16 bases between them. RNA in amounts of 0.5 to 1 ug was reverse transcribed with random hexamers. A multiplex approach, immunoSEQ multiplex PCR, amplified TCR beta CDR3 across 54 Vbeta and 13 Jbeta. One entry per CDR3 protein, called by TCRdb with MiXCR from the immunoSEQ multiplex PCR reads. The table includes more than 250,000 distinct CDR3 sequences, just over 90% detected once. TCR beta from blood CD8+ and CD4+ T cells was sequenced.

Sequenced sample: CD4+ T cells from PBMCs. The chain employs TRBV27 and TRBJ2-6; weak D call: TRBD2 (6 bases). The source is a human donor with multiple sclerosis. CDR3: CASRTSEGRGANVLTF. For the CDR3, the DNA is TGTGCCAGCAGGACTTCGGAGGGGAGGGGGGCCAACGTCCTGACTTTC.